This T cell receptor beta chain was recorded in a study of response to subunit inactivated influenza vaccine. Whole-study findings and limits: Authors proposed each seasonal influenza vaccination draws in few new T cells.

TCRdb processed the RT-PCR reads anew with MiXCR; each CDR3 protein has one entry. Of hundreds of thousands of distinct CDR3 sequences in the sample, roughly 23% were seen once. In regard to this clonotype: No antigen is known for it.

The sample in question was CD4+ T cells sorted from PBMCs, obtained roughly 5 days after vaccination. This receptor was identified in a man aged 45-65 years who received an inactivated influenza vaccine.

CDR3: CASSRYGNTEAFF. CDR3 nucleotide sequence: TGTGCCAGCAGTCGTTACGGGAACACTGAAGCTTTCTTT. The V gene is TRBV12-3 or TRBV12-4, the J gene TRBJ1-1; D gene ambiguous. Trimming took 5 bases from V and 1 from J, leaving 8 bases between them. The length of the CDR3 is 13 residues.